The 19 T cell receptor beta chains given below trace back to one sample, sequenced in a study of blood T cell repertoires in COVID-19. The protocol was immunoSEQ multiplex PCR, while the TCRdb copy is restricted to in-frame clones and leaves out a portion. The sample includes about 180,000 clones, 88% of them seen just once. The source material was PBMCs or T cells enriched from blood (not recorded which). The receptors here all came from a woman between 18 and 29 years old who had recovered from COVID-19.

With respect to this clone: Compared with germline, one end of the junction differs, possibly owing to a read error. V usage is TRBV5-6 and J usage is TRBJ1-5; possibly TRBD1 for D (5 bases). Germline V gene data show CDR1 as SGHDT and CDR2 as YYEEEE. The CDR3 loop spans 14 amino acids. CDR3 DNA sequence: TGTGCCGGCAGCTTGGCGGGGGTTCGGCAGCCCCAGCATTTT. It encodes CAGSLAGVRQPQHF.

The CDR3 DNA is TGTGCCAGCAGTCGACAACCGGGACAGGGGAGCACCGGGGAGCTGTTTTTT. This encodes CASSRQPGQGSTGELFF. J is TRBJ2-2 and V is TRBV6-4; the match to TRBD1 covers 10 bases. There are 17 residues in the CDR3. Germline V gene sequence: CDR1 MRHNA, CDR2 SNTAGT. The trim removed 5 bases at V and 4 bases at J, leaving 10 bases unmatched.

This rearrangement joins TRBV5-1 to TRBJ1-1; weak D call: TRBD1 (6 bases). Trimming took 4 bases from V and 1 from J, leaving 11 bases between them. The CDR3 runs 14 residues. The germline V gene encodes CDR1 SGHRS and CDR2 YFSETQ. The CDR3 loop is CASSVDSQNTEAFF. The CDR3 DNA is TGCGCCAGCAGCGTGGACAGCCAGAACACTGAAGCTTTCTTT.

V usage is TRBV5-5 and J usage is TRBJ1-4; 8 positions match TRBD1. V lost 5 bases to trimming and J lost 4 bases; unmatched junction nucleotides: 4. Germline V lookup: CDR1 SGHKS, CDR2 YYEKEE (reference sequence). This CDR3 contains 14 residues. CDR3 coding DNA: TGTGCCAGCAGGGACAGGGATGGTAATGAAAAACTGTTTTTT. Amino acid sequence: CASRDRDGNEKLFF. Based on the CDR3 plus reference TRBV5-5 and TRBJ1-4, the full variable domain is DAGVTQSPTHLIKTRGQQVTLRCSPISGHKSVSWYQQVLGQGPQFIFQYYEKEERGRGNFPDRFSARQFPNYSSELNVNALLLGDSALYLCASRDRDGNEKLFFGSGTQLSVL.

The rearrangement uses TRBV27 and TRBJ2-7; TRBD1 agrees at 9 bases. Germline CDR1 is MNHEY and CDR2 is SMNVEV (reference sequence). The CDR3 length is 14 residues. The trim removed 10 bases at V and 3 bases at J, leaving 10 bases unmatched. CDR3 protein: CATADLGQGYEQYF. The CDR3 bases are TGTGCCACCGCCGACCTGGGACAGGGCTACGAGCAGTACTTC.

This clone showed up just once. The chain joins TRBV7-9 to TRBJ1-1; D not resolved. This CDR3 region has 15 residues. The germline V and J ends were trimmed by 3 bases and 3 bases, with 14 bases remaining between them. The germline V gene encodes CDR1 SEHNR and CDR2 FQNEAQ (reference sequence). The CDR3 DNA is TGTGCCAGCAGCTTTAATCTCCCGGGATACACTGAAGCTTTCTTT. It codes for CASSFNLPGYTEAFF.

The chain links TRBV5-1 to TRBJ1-1; D gene ambiguous. The germline V and J ends were trimmed by 1 base and 3 bases, with 13 bases remaining between them. Germline CDR1 and CDR2: SGHRS and YFSETQ. The CDR3 has 15 residues. The CDR3 is CASSLWLGGDTEAFF. The CDR3 bases are TGCGCCAGCAGCTTGTGGCTCGGCGGGGACACTGAAGCTTTCTTT. Full variable domain (rest looked up from reference TRBV5-1 and TRBJ1-1): KAGVTQTPRYLIKTRGQQVTLSCSPISGHRSVSWYQQTPGQGLQFLFEYFSETQRNKGNFPGRFSGRQFSNSRSEMNVSTLELGDSALYLCASSLWLGGDTEAFFGQGTRLTVV.

About this clone: The same CDR3 can be traced to other DNA sequences in this sample. This chain uses TRBV6-1 with TRBJ2-7; D call uncertain. Trimming cost V 2 bases and J 0 bases, with 11 bases left between them. CDR3 length equals 15 residues. Germline V CDR1 and CDR2: MNHNS, SASEGT. DNA of the CDR3: TGTGCCAGCAGTGAAAGCTTAGCAGTCTCCTACGAGCAGTACTTC. The encoded protein is CASSESLAVSYEQYF.

The rearrangement joins TRBV12-3 or TRBV12-4 to TRBJ2-7; D is possibly TRBD2 (5 bases). The CDR3 is 13 residues long. Trimming took 2 bases from V and 5 from J, leaving 10 bases between them. The DNA for the CDR3 is TGTGCCAGCAGTTTACCTAGCCCCCACGAGCAGTACTTC. Translation gives CASSLPSPHEQYF.

This chain connects TRBV6-1 to TRBJ1-5; D is uncertain. Trimming removed 3 bases from V and 6 bases from J, with 12 bases in between. The CDR3 runs 14 residues. The germline CDR1 and CDR2 sequences are MNHNS and SASEGT. The CDR3 spells CASSDEGLGQPQHF. The CDR3 region has the DNA TGTGCCAGCAGTGATGAGGGCCTCGGTCAGCCCCAGCATTTT.

This sequence joins TRBV7-2 and TRBJ2-1; 8 bases map to TRBD2. Germline assignment: CDR1 SGHTA and CDR2 FQGNSA. This CDR3 is 15 amino acids long. Trimming cost V 8 bases and J 7 bases; bases outside gene matches: 13. CDR3 nucleotides: TGTGCCAGCGGCTACGGCGCGGGGGGCGAAAATGAGCAGTTCTTC. Translated, it gives CASGYGAGGENEQFF.

The V and J genes are TRBV10-1 and TRBJ2-1; D may be TRBD1 (5 bases). V lost 2 bases to trimming and J lost 3 bases, with 5 bases between them. Germline-derived CDR1 and CDR2 are WNHNN and SYGVQD (reference sequence). The CDR3 loop spans 13 amino acids. CDR3 region: CASSEDSYNEQFF. The CDR3 nucleotides are TGCGCCAGCAGTGAGGACAGCTACAATGAGCAGTTCTTC.

The genes are TRBV19 and TRBJ1-1; D gene ambiguous. The ends were cut back, 6 bases at V and 11 bases at J, with 19 bases in the middle. Germline assignment: CDR1 LNHDA and CDR2 SQIVND (reference sequence). The CDR3 covers 13 residues. The CDR3: CASREAPTMEAFF. DNA of the CDR3: TGTGCCAGTAGAGAGGCCCCGACGATGGAGGCTTTCTTT.

In DNA form, the CDR3 reads TGTGCCAGCAGTCCGCAACCACTTCAGGGGGTCGCCAGGGATTCACCCCTCCACTTT. Protein: CASSPQPLQGVARDSPLHF. V is TRBV27 and J is TRBJ1-6; 7 nucleotides line up with TRBD1. CDR1 MNHEY and CDR2 SMNVEV come from the germline V gene (reference sequence). Trimming at V came to 5 bases and at J to 8 bases, leaving 21 bases not matched to a gene. The CDR3 has 19 residues.

The chain carries TRBV10-3 and TRBJ2-1; TRBD2 matches 9 bases. Germline-derived CDR1 and CDR2 are ENHRY and SYGVKD. After removal of 2 bases from V and 7 bases from J, the junction contained 9 bases not matched to a gene. The CDR3 consists of 16 residues. CDR3 DNA sequence: TGTGCCATCAGTGAGACCTCCGGGACTAGCCGAAATGAGCAGTTCTTC. Amino acids: CAISETSGTSRNEQFF.

The gene calls are TRBV7-8 and TRBJ2-1; no definite D call. Germline CDR1 reads SGHVS; CDR2 reads FQNEAQ. This CDR3 region has 13 residues. The V end was cut by 1 base, the J end by 5 bases, with 6 bases between. The CDR3 is CASSLDINNEQFF. The CDR3 nucleotides are TGTGCCAGCAGCTTAGATATTAACAATGAGCAGTTCTTC.

This clone was counted only a few times. This chain connects TRBV6-2 or TRBV6-3 to TRBJ2-5, with unresolved D. Germline V CDR1 and CDR2: MNHEY, SVGEGT. This CDR3 comprises 11 residues. Trimming pared 2 bases from V and 5 bases from J, leaving 3 bases between. CDR3 DNA: TGTGCCAGCAGTTACCCGGAGACCCAGTACTTC. Protein product: CASSYPETQYF.

This clone has a handful of counts. This CDR3 is also generated by other DNA sequences in the sample. This chain uses TRBV5-4 with TRBJ2-3, with no clear D. The CDR3 is made up of 13 amino acids. The V end lost 0 bases, the J end lost 1 base, and 3 bases lay between the germline ends. Germline CDR1 reads SGHNT; CDR2 reads YYREEE (reference sequence). The CDR3 region has the DNA TGTGCCAGCAGCTTGGCCGGCACAGATACGCAGTATTTT. Translation: CASSLAGTDTQYF. Looking up the rest from reference TRBV5-4 and TRBJ2-3 gives the full variable domain: ETGVTQSPTHLIKTRGQQVTLRCSSQSGHNTVSWYQQALGQGPQFIFQYYREEENGRGNFPPRFSGLQFPNYSSELNVNALELDDSALYLCASSLAGTDTQYFGPGTRLTVL.

CDR3: CASRPDRASDEKLFF. CDR3 in DNA: TGTGCCAGTAGACCGGACAGGGCTTCGGATGAAAAACTGTTTTTT. The chain employs TRBV19 and TRBJ1-4; TRBD1 matches at 8 bases. This CDR3 spans 15 amino acids. CDR1 is LNHDA and CDR2 is SQIVND in the germline V gene (reference sequence). Losses at the gene ends were 6 bases for V and 6 bases for J; bases not matched to a gene: 9.